A selection of T cell receptor beta chains follows, all from one sample in a study of shared clonotypes between healthy human individuals. Clones were read by immunoSEQ multiplex PCR, and TCRdb kept only the in-frame ones, dropping some. The sample records roughly 220,000 clones, 65% to 70% being singletons. Sequencing used memory CD4+ T cells sorted from blood. The receptors come from a man aged 25-45 years in good health. CDR3s include the opening cysteine and the closing phenylalanine or tryptophan. D genes are given only for firm matches. Only part of the rows carry a size: once, few, many, or a class if the clone is expanded.

>TRBJ2-7|.|TRBV18|.
CASSPGTYEQYF
TGTGCCAGCTCACCAGGGACTTACGAGCAGTACTTC
>TRBJ2-5|.|TRBV4-3|TRBD2
CASSRGLVQETQYF
TGCGCCAGCAGCCGCGGACTAGTCCAAGAGACCCAGTACTTC
>TRBJ1-1|.|TRBV25-1|TRBD1
CASSDPVNRGSTEAFF
TGTGCCAGCAGTGATCCGGTTAACAGGGGAAGCACTGAAGCTTTCTTT
>TRBJ1-3|few|TRBV29-1|.
CSVYSGNTIYF
TGCAGCGTTTACTCTGGAAACACCATATATTTT
>TRBJ2-1|few|TRBV29-1|TRBD2
CSVGLAGGSEQFF
TGCAGCGTCGGACTAGCGGGAGGGAGTGAGCAGTTCTTC
>TRBJ1-5|.|TRBV28|TRBD1
CASRLTPTGGKEPQHF
TGTGCCAGCAGGCTTACGCCGACAGGGGGCAAGGAGCCCCAGCATTTT
>TRBJ2-2|many|TRBV2|.
CASKGERLAGELFF
TGTGCCAGCAAGGGGGAACGGTTGGCCGGGGAGCTGTTTTTT
>TRBJ1-2|.|TRBV28|.
CASSLYNRVSGYTF
TGTGCCAGCAGTTTATACAACAGGGTTTCTGGCTACACCTTC
>TRBJ1-5|.|TRBV28|TRBD1
CASSPGTELNQPQHF
TGTGCCAGCAGCCCCGGGACAGAACTAAATCAGCCCCAGCATTTT
>TRBJ2-2|once|TRBV11-3|TRBD2
CASSLEIAGAMGELFF
TGTGCCAGCAGCTTAGAGATAGCGGGAGCCATGGGGGAGCTGTTTTTT
>TRBJ1-5|.|TRBV30|.
CAWSGGDDQPQHF
TGTGCCTGGAGTGGGGGGGACGATCAGCCCCAGCATTTT
>TRBJ2-1|.|TRBV9|.
CASSVSSGSYNEQFF
TGTGCCAGCAGCGTAAGCAGCGGTTCCTACAATGAGCAGTTCTTC
>TRBJ1-2|few|TRBV6-6|.
CASRPDRPGGYTF
TGTGCCAGCAGACCCGACAGGCCAGGGGGCTACACCTTC
>TRBJ2-1|.|TRBV5-4|TRBD2
CASSSGLDYNEQFF
TGTGCCAGCAGCTCGGGACTAGACTACAATGAGCAGTTCTTC
>TRBJ2-7|many|TRBV20-1|.
CSASHQDEQYF
TGCAGTGCTAGTCATCAGGACGAGCAGTACTTC
>TRBJ2-2|.|TRBV5-1|TRBD2
CASSLSAGATGELFF
TGCGCCAGCAGCTTGTCGGCGGGAGCAACCGGGGAGCTGTTTTTT
>TRBJ2-5|few|TRBV9|.
CASSALGGRETQYF
TGTGCCAGCAGCGCGTTGGGAGGACGCGAGACCCAGTACTTC
>TRBJ1-5|.|TRBV28|TRBD1
CATVDRARQPQHF
TGTGCCACCGTCGACAGGGCGCGACAGCCCCAGCATTTT
>TRBJ2-7|few|TRBV10-3|.
CAISERTGNGYEQYF
TGTGCCATCAGTGAGAGGACGGGAAATGGCTACGAGCAGTACTTC
>TRBJ2-2|.|TRBV2|.
CASSELAENTGELFF
TGTGCCAGCAGTGAATTGGCAGAAAACACCGGGGAGCTGTTTTTT
>TRBJ1-1|.|TRBV29-1|.
CSGASGWGMNTEAFF
TGCAGCGGCGCATCGGGGTGGGGGATGAACACTGAAGCTTTCTTT
>TRBJ2-1|.|TRBV19|TRBD2
CASRISGRGPNEQFF
TGTGCCAGTAGGATTAGCGGGAGAGGCCCCAATGAGCAGTTCTTC
>TRBJ1-1|few|TRBV7-2|.
CASSLAGATEAFF
TGTGCCAGCAGCTTAGCAGGTGCCACTGAAGCTTTCTTT
>TRBJ2-2|.|TRBV25-1|.
CASSEVLTGELFF
TGTGCCAGCAGTGAAGTCCTCACCGGGGAGCTGTTTTTT
>TRBJ1-1|.|TRBV7-2|.
CASSFTIRSTEAFF
TGTGCCAGCAGCTTTACCATTCGTAGCACTGAAGCTTTCTTT
>TRBJ2-5|few|TRBV28|TRBD1
CASSKRTGQGGETQYF
TGTGCCAGCAGTAAACGAACGGGACAGGGTGGAGAGACCCAGTACTTC
>TRBJ2-6|.|TRBV25-1|.
CASSDRGVEGANVLTF
TGTGCCAGCAGTGATAGGGGGGTAGAAGGGGCCAACGTCCTGACTTTC
>TRBJ2-1|.|TRBV28|.
CASSGVNNEQFF
TGTGCCAGCAGCGGCGTTAACAATGAGCAGTTCTTC
>TRBJ2-2|.|TRBV10-3|TRBD2
CAIGPSGTRGDTGELFF
TGTGCCATCGGTCCTAGCGGGACCAGGGGTGACACCGGGGAGCTGTTTTTT
>TRBJ2-7|few|TRBV2|.
CASSEGRAGEQYF
TGTGCCAGCAGTGAGGGCAGGGCTGGCGAGCAGTACTTC
>TRBJ2-7|few|TRBV18|TRBD1
CASSDRGLEYEQYF
TGTGCCAGCTCAGACAGGGGGCTTGAGTACGAGCAGTACTTC
>TRBJ2-5|.|TRBV10-2|TRBD1
CASSRDRGRETQYF
TGCGCCAGCAGTAGGGACAGGGGGAGAGAGACCCAGTACTTC
>TRBJ2-7|once|TRBV19|TRBD2
CASSTGLAGHYEQYF
TGTGCCAGTAGTACGGGACTAGCGGGACACTACGAGCAGTACTTC
>TRBJ1-1|.|TRBV19|.
CASSIVPLWNTEAFF
TGTGCCAGTAGTATAGTCCCCCTATGGAACACTGAAGCTTTCTTT
>TRBJ2-1|.|TRBV6-5|.
CASSYLLGNEQFF
TGTGCCAGCAGTTACCTTTTGGGAAATGAGCAGTTCTTC
>TRBJ2-3|medium-sized|TRBV14|TRBD2
CASSQPTSGTDTQYF
TGTGCCAGCAGCCAACCGACTAGCGGCACAGATACGCAGTATTTT
>TRBJ2-1|.|TRBV7-9|.
CASRIQTGYNEQFF
TGTGCCAGCAGGATCCAGACAGGCTACAATGAGCAGTTCTTC
>TRBJ2-6|.|TRBV15|.
CATSRGAPALSGANVLTF
TGTGCCACCAGCAGAGGTGCTCCAGCTCTCTCTGGGGCCAACGTCCTGACTTTC
>TRBJ2-7|.|TRBV19|.
CASSTGEVGEQYF
TGTGCCAGTAGTACAGGGGAGGTTGGCGAGCAGTACTTC
>TRBJ1-1|.|TRBV7-8|.
CASSLMVDTEAFF
TGTGCCAGCAGCTTAATGGTTGACACTGAAGCTTTCTTT
>TRBJ2-5|.|TRBV5-4|.
CASSFQRGSLETQYF
TGTGCCAGCAGCTTTCAGCGCGGTTCATTAGAGACCCAGTACTTC
>TRBJ2-3|.|TRBV25-1|.
CASSEVGGGDTQYF
TGTGCCAGCAGTGAGGTTGGAGGGGGTGATACGCAGTATTTT
>TRBJ2-5|few|TRBV9|TRBD2
CASSVGASGSQETQYF
TGTGCCAGCAGCGTAGGGGCTAGCGGGAGTCAGGAGACCCAGTACTTC
>TRBJ1-4|.|TRBV15|.
CATSRDSEGSKLFF
TGTGCCACCAGCAGAGATTCGGAGGGGTCAAAACTGTTTTTT
>TRBJ1-4|.|TRBV7-6|.
CASSLAHVGVGGKLFF
TGTGCCAGCAGCTTAGCACATGTGGGGGTAGGAGGAAAACTGTTTTTT
>TRBJ2-7|many|TRBV6-1|TRBD2
CASSVRLAGARIYEQYF
TGTGCCAGCAGTGTTAGACTAGCGGGAGCTAGGATCTACGAGCAGTACTTC
>TRBJ2-3|.|TRBV5-4|.
CASSLGGDTDTQYF
TGTGCCAGCAGCTTAGGCGGTGACACAGATACGCAGTATTTT
>TRBJ2-1|.|TRBV9|.
CASSVGGGDIDEQFF
TGTGCCAGCAGCGTAGGAGGGGGGGATATAGATGAGCAGTTCTTC
>TRBJ2-2|.|TRBV7-2|TRBD1
CASSFNRGPGELFF
TGTGCCAGCAGCTTCAACAGGGGTCCCGGGGAGCTGTTTTTT
>TRBJ2-1|.|TRBV7-7|TRBD1
CASSSGQYNEQFF
TGTGCCAGCAGCTCGGGACAGTACAATGAGCAGTTCTTC
>TRBJ1-4|.|TRBV5-4|.
CASSLEYGDGEKLFF
TGTGCCAGCAGCTTGGAGTATGGGGACGGTGAAAAACTGTTTTTT
>TRBJ2-1|many|TRBV11-1|.
CASSSGTGSDEQFF
TGTGCCAGCAGCTCCGGGACTGGTTCGGATGAGCAGTTCTTC
>TRBJ2-3|.|TRBV28|.
CASRQGSAGTDTQYF
TGTGCCAGCAGACAAGGTAGCGCGGGCACAGATACGCAGTATTTT
>TRBJ2-7|few|TRBV27|.
CASGSPGVSYEQYF
TGTGCCAGCGGGTCTCCGGGAGTAAGCTACGAGCAGTACTTC
>TRBJ2-2|.|TRBV28|.
CASSLFSGELFF
TGTGCCAGCAGTTTATTTTCCGGGGAGCTGTTTTTT
>TRBJ2-5|.|TRBV5-4|TRBD2
CASSIGTSGREETQYF
TGTGCCAGCAGCATAGGGACTAGCGGGAGGGAAGAGACCCAGTACTTC
>TRBJ2-3|.|TRBV7-9|.
CASSSSSSTSTDTQYF
TGTGCCAGCAGCTCGTCTAGCAGCACTAGCACAGATACGCAGTATTTT
>TRBJ2-3|.|TRBV7-2|.
CASSLRAQGHTQYF
TGTGCCAGCAGCTTACGGGCGCAGGGACATACGCAGTATTTT